A single sample is the source of the 30 T cell receptor beta chains below, sequenced in a study of blood T cell repertoires in COVID-19 (dated by TCRdb to the early 2020s). Library construction relied on the immunoSEQ multiplex PCR assay. This is the immuneACCESS table as TCRdb keeps it, with only in-frame sequences that have V and J called. A part of the clones is gone; compared with another copy, unresolved V genes explain less than half, and the rest is unexplained. The table for this sample lists some 260,000 clones; 65% to 85% of them were counted only once. The top ten constitute around 3.6% of the sample. The sequenced sample consisted of peripheral blood. These receptors were taken from a woman aged 40 to 50 with active or convalescent COVID-19.

This clone has a single count. Different DNA sequences within this sample yield the same CDR3. The chain is built from TRBV3-1 (or the pseudogene TRBV3-2) and TRBJ2-1; 8 bases line up with TRBD2. CDR1 is LGHDT and CDR2 is YNNKEL in the germline V gene (reference sequence). J gave up 7 bases and V 1 base, and 6 bases lay outside the gene matches. The CDR3 totals 15 residues. The chain's CDR3 is CASSQGGGGWNEQFF. The DNA for the CDR3 is TGTGCCAGCAGCCAAGGGGGCGGGGGGTGGAATGAGCAGTTCTTC.

This chain uses TRBV5-1 with TRBJ2-1, with 9 bases identical to TRBD1. Germline CDR1 SGHRS, CDR2 YFSETQ. V gave up 4 bases and J gave up 7 bases; unmatched junction bases: 9. CDR3 length: 15 amino acids. The CDR3 region is CASSKGQGTANEQFF. CDR3 coding DNA: TGCGCCAGCAGCAAGGGACAGGGAACAGCGAATGAGCAGTTCTTC.

This chain links TRBV19 with TRBJ2-2; TRBD1 aligns across 9 bases. The CDR3 totals 15 residues. Germline V lookup: CDR1 LNHDA, CDR2 SQIVND (reference sequence). J gave up 1 base and V 8 bases, and 5 bases lay outside the gene matches. DNA of the CDR3: TGTGCCAGTTGGACGGGACAGGGGAACACCGGGGAGCTGTTTTTT. This encodes CASWTGQGNTGELFF.

A few counts support this clone. The chain combines TRBV19 with TRBJ1-5; maybe TRBD1 (5 bases). CDR3 length: 16 amino acids. Germline values: CDR1 LNHDA, CDR2 SQIVND (reference sequence). V dropped 5 bases and J dropped 1 base, with 15 bases sitting between them. CDR3 amino acids: CASSPQGGLSNQPQHF. CDR3 bases: TGTGCCAGTAGTCCTCAGGGTGGGTTGAGCAATCAGCCCCAGCATTTT.

As to this clone: The same CDR3 is also encoded by other DNA sequences in this sample. V is TRBV7-9 and J is TRBJ1-1; D might be TRBD1 (5 bases). Germline V gene sequence: CDR1 SEHNR, CDR2 FQNEAQ (reference sequence). V was shortened by 3 bases and J by 5 bases, with 10 bases between the two germline ends. The CDR3 runs 13 residues. CDR3 DNA: TGTGCCAGCAGCTTGCAGGGTGAGACTGAAGCTTTCTTT. Amino acid sequence: CASSLQGETEAFF.

The J gene is TRBJ1-4, the V gene TRBV10-1; D remains ambiguous. Trimming cost V 5 bases and J 7 bases, with 11 bases left between them. There are 13 residues in the CDR3. Germline CDR1 and CDR2: WNHNN and SYGVQD (reference sequence). CDR3 coding DNA: TGCGCCAGCAGTAGCCGTGCGAGTGAAAAACTGTTTTTT. This encodes CASSSRASEKLFF.

The chain links TRBV3-1 (or the pseudogene TRBV3-2) to TRBJ1-4, with D unresolved. Germline assignment: CDR1 LGHDT and CDR2 YNNKEL (reference sequence). The CDR3 length is 16 residues. Trimming left V 0 bases short and J 7 bases short, with 15 bases between. The CDR3 protein is CASSQESGASIEKLFF. CDR3 DNA sequence: TGTGCCAGCAGCCAAGAGTCCGGAGCCTCGATTGAAAAACTGTTTTTT.

Comments on this clone: One junction end does not reproduce the germline sequence, and a read error may be involved. J is TRBJ2-5 and V is TRBV7-7, with D possibly being TRBD1 (6 bases). The CDR3 is made up of 15 amino acids. The germline V gene has CDR1 SSHAT and CDR2 FNYEAQ (reference sequence). CDR3 coding DNA: TGTGCTAGCAGCTTGGGGGCAGGGCTCCAAGAGACCCAGTACTTC. Protein sequence: CASSLGAGLQETQYF.

CDR3 coding DNA: TGTGCCAGTAGTATTGACTTCGGAAACACTGAAGCTTTCTTT. Protein product: CASSIDFGNTEAFF. The chain is built from TRBV19 and TRBJ1-1, with D unresolved. V lost 3 bases, J lost 2 bases, and 10 bases lay in between. The germline V gene has CDR1 LNHDA and CDR2 SQIVND (reference sequence). The CDR3 sequence is 14 residues long.

J is TRBJ2-1 and V is TRBV5-1; tentatively, D is TRBD2 (6 bases). This CDR3 is built from 13 residues. The V end was cut by 1 base, the J end by 8 bases, with 10 bases between. Per germline, CDR1 SGHRS and CDR2 YFSETQ. The CDR3 bases are TGCGCCAGCAGCTTGACTAGCCGCGATGAGCAGTTCTTC. As protein: CASSLTSRDEQFF.

The rearrangement uses TRBV2 and TRBJ1-5, with D maybe TRBD1 (6 bases). This CDR3 has 13 residues. Trimming took 7 bases from V and 2 from J, leaving 9 bases between them. The V gene's germline CDR1 is SNHLY and CDR2 FYNNEI. The CDR3: CASKGEGNQPQHF. CDR3 nucleotide sequence: TGTGCCAGCAAGGGGGAAGGCAATCAGCCCCAGCATTTT.

This clone was recorded only once. This chain connects TRBV12-3 or TRBV12-4 to TRBJ2-3; no clear D. CDR3 size: 13 residues. Trimming stripped 8 bases from V and 0 bases from J, with 9 bases between. CDR3 nucleotides: TGTGCCAGCCTAAAAAGCAGCACAGATACGCAGTATTTT. Protein product: CASLKSSTDTQYF.

The rearrangement links TRBV2 to TRBJ2-5; TRBD2 matches at 8 bases. Germline CDR1 and CDR2: SNHLY and FYNNEI. V lost 6 bases to trimming and J lost 4 bases; unmatched junction nucleotides: 7. The length of the CDR3 is 14 residues. CDR3 in amino acids: CASSLGAGGETQYF. CDR3 DNA sequence: TGTGCCAGCAGCCTGGGGGCGGGGGGAGAGACCCAGTACTTC. The variable domain in full, with the rest retrieved from reference TRBV2 and TRBJ2-5, is EPEVTQTPSHQVTQMGQEVILRCVPISNHLYFYWYRQILGQKVEFLVSFYNNEISEKSEIFDDQFSVERPDGSNFTLKIRSTKLEDSAMYFCASSLGAGGETQYFGPGTRLLVL.

The chain links TRBV12-3 or TRBV12-4 to TRBJ1-5; D is perhaps TRBD1 (6 bases). There are 13 residues in the CDR3. V lost 9 bases, J lost 7 bases, and 16 bases lay in between. CDR3 residues: CASSIGGGQPQHF. CDR3 in DNA: TGTGCCAGTTCTATCGGGGGGGGCCAGCCCCAGCATTTT.

This chain links TRBV3-1 (or the pseudogene TRBV3-2) with TRBJ1-2; D is unresolved. V lost 6 bases and J 8 bases, leaving 13 bases between the germline ends. The CDR3 covers 12 residues. From germline, CDR1 is LGHDT and CDR2 YNNKEL (reference sequence). The CDR3 DNA is TGTGCCAGCAGTCTTAGACTATGGGGCTACACCTTC. Residues: CASSLRLWGYTF.

The chain combines TRBV30 with TRBJ2-7; D might be TRBD2 (5 bases). Germline V CDR1 and CDR2: GTSNPN, SVGIG (reference sequence). The CDR3 spans 12 residues. V lost 2 bases, J lost 9 bases, and 14 bases lay in between. This CDR3 is CAWSNFPRGQYF. The CDR3 DNA sequence: TGTGCCTGGAGTAACTTCCCTCGGGGGCAGTACTTC.

This clone occurred once. This chain connects TRBV27 to TRBJ1-6; D is undetermined. Trimming took 0 bases from V and 5 from J, leaving 5 bases between them. The V gene's germline CDR1 is MNHEY and CDR2 SMNVEV (reference sequence). CDR3 length equals 14 residues. The CDR3 DNA sequence: TGTGCCAGCAGTTTATCGAGGCATAATTCACCCCTCCACTTT. Its translation: CASSLSRHNSPLHF.

The chain links TRBV7-6 to TRBJ1-5; the D is unclear. The germline V and J ends were trimmed by 1 base and 2 bases, with 6 bases remaining between them. Germline CDR1 reads SGHVS; CDR2 reads FNYEAQ. This CDR3 spans 14 amino acids. The CDR3 sequence is CASSLVSGNQPQHF. CDR3 DNA: TGTGCCAGCAGCTTAGTTAGCGGCAATCAGCCCCAGCATTTT.

This chain joins TRBV6-4 and TRBJ1-3; D is unresolved. CDR3 length equals 15 residues. Per germline, CDR1 MRHNA and CDR2 SNTAGT. The ends were cut back, 4 bases at V and 0 bases at J, with 10 bases in the middle. The CDR3 is CASSAERGSGNTIYF. CDR3 nucleotide sequence: TGTGCCAGCAGTGCCGAGCGGGGCTCTGGAAACACCATATATTTT.

This clone was recorded a few times. The V and J genes are TRBV5-4 and TRBJ1-3; a weak D match, TRBD1 (5 bases). CDR1 and CDR2 from the germline V gene are SGHNT and YYREEE (reference sequence). The CDR3 has 15 residues. Trimming stripped 0 bases from V and 4 bases from J, with 11 bases between. CDR3 in amino acids: CASSLEGFAGNTIYF. The CDR3 coding sequence is TGTGCCAGCAGCTTGGAGGGGTTCGCAGGAAACACCATATATTTT.

In its sample, this clone was seen a few times. The chain has TRBV5-5 and TRBJ1-2; D gene unclear. V dropped 0 bases and J dropped 0 bases, with 9 bases sitting between them. This CDR3 contains 15 residues. Germline lookup yields CDR1 SGHKS and CDR2 YYEKEE (reference sequence). The CDR3 loop reads CASSLDGRSNYGYTF. Written as DNA, the CDR3 is TGTGCCAGCAGCTTGGACGGGAGGTCTAACTATGGCTACACCTTC.

V gene TRBV7-9 combines with J gene TRBJ1-2; 7 positions match TRBD1. Looked up from germline, CDR1 is SEHNR and CDR2 is FQNEAQ (reference sequence). V shed 4 bases and J 7 bases; nucleotides not matched to a gene: 9. The CDR3 consists of 14 residues. This chain's CDR3 is CASSSRARGIGYTF. DNA of the CDR3: TGTGCCAGCAGCTCCCGCGCCAGGGGGATTGGCTACACCTTC.

This rearrangement joins TRBV7-8 to TRBJ1-2; D gene ambiguous. The CDR3 spans 13 residues. V was cut by 1 base and J by 5 bases, with 8 bases left in between. Germline V gene data show CDR1 as SGHVS and CDR2 as FQNEAQ. CDR3 in amino acids: CASSLVETYGYTF. The DNA of the CDR3 is TGTGCCAGCAGCTTAGTCGAAACTTATGGCTACACCTTC. Complete variable domain (other parts from reference TRBV7-8 and TRBJ1-2): GAGVSQSPRYKVAKRGQDVALRCDPISGHVSLFWYQQALGQGPEFLTYFQNEAQLDKSGLPSDRFFAERPEGSVSTLKIQRTQQEDSAVYLCASSLVETYGYTFGSGTRLTVV.

Comment on this clone: Other DNA sequences from this sample encode an identical CDR3 as well. The rearrangement links TRBV29-1 to TRBJ1-1; no clear D gene. Germline CDR1 SQVTM, CDR2 ANQGSEA. This CDR3 contains 12 residues. V lost 4 bases and J lost 1, with 7 bases in between. In DNA form, the CDR3 reads TGCAGCGTTGGACAAGGGAACACTGAAGCTTTCTTT. The encoded protein is CSVGQGNTEAFF. Full variable domain (outside the CDR3, taken from reference TRBV29-1 and TRBJ1-1): SAVISQKPSRDICQRGTSLTIQCQVDSQVTMMFWYRQQPGQSLTLIATANQGSEATYESGFVIDKFPISRPNLTFSTLTVSNMSPEDSSIYLCSVGQGNTEAFFGQGTRLTVV.

The CDR3 coding sequence is TGTGCCAGCAGTGAGAGAATCGGGGTGTCCTATACCTCCTACGAGCAGTACTTC. Translation gives CASSERIGVSYTSYEQYF. The chain links TRBV6-1 to TRBJ2-7, with D perhaps matching TRBD2 (5 bases). The germline CDR1 and CDR2 sequences are MNHNS and SASEGT. The CDR3 is made up of 18 amino acids. V lost 3 bases, J lost 0 bases, and 21 bases lay in between.

The genes are TRBV5-1 and TRBJ2-5, with 9 bases aligning to TRBD2. The CDR3 contains 16 residues. Germline V lookup: CDR1 SGHRS, CDR2 YFSETQ. The V gene end was trimmed by 0 bases and the J gene end by 3 bases; junction bases not matched to a gene: 6. As DNA, the CDR3 is TGCGCCAGCAGCTTGGTTTCTAGCGGGGCCGAAGAGACCCAGTACTTC. Encoded protein: CASSLVSSGAEETQYF.

The chain couples TRBV12-5 to TRBJ1-1; D is unresolved. The CDR3 contains 13 residues. Germline CDR1 reads LGHNT; CDR2 reads FRNRAP. V was pared by 9 bases and J by 4 bases, with 15 bases between. The CDR3 region has the DNA TGTGCTAGCACGGGGAGGGTAGGCACTGAAGCTTTCTTT. Protein product: CASTGRVGTEAFF.

A few counts support this clone. The gene calls are TRBV18 and TRBJ2-7; D perhaps matches TRBD1 (6 bases). The germline gives CDR1 KGHSH, CDR2 LQKENI. Trimming pared 2 bases from V and 2 bases from J, leaving 7 bases between. The CDR3 loop spans 13 amino acids. CDR3 residues: CASSPGQTYEQYV. The CDR3 DNA reads as TGTGCCAGCTCACCAGGACAGACCTACGAGCAGTACGTC.

The chain links TRBV27 to TRBJ1-2; D unclear. CDR3 length: 13 residues. Germline lookup yields CDR1 MNHEY and CDR2 SMNVEV (reference sequence). V was shortened by 9 bases and J by 0 bases, with 11 bases between the two germline ends. DNA for the CDR3: TGTGCCAGTCCACACCTAGCTAACTATGGCTACACCTTC. Amino acids: CASPHLANYGYTF.

V is TRBV15 and J is TRBJ2-4; tentatively, D is TRBD1 (5 bases). Trimming removed 2 bases at V and 10 bases at J, with 12 bases between. Germline loops: CDR1 LNHNV, CDR2 YYDKDF (reference sequence). CDR3 length: 13 residues. The CDR3 is CATSRLLQGIQYF. CDR3 sequence (DNA): TGTGCCACCAGCAGATTACTTCAGGGTATTCAGTACTTC.